The 8 T cell receptor beta chains presented below share a single source sample, sequenced in a study of beta chain features in type 1 diabetes. Which antigens these TCRs recognize remains unknown. The whole isolated RNA underwent reverse transcription, so sequencing captured expressed TCRB transcripts. Sequencing was performed with immunoSEQ multiplex PCR; in TCRdb, only in-frame clones are kept and a portion is missing. The sample contains some 250,000 clones, 11% of which appear only once. Findings and limits, study-wide: Shortening that was moderate but significant affected the TCRB CDR3s of Type 1 diabetes patients in all four CD4+ subsets.

The sequenced material came from naive CD4+ T cells from blood. The source is a man aged 25-45 years with type 1 diabetes.

This clone has more than one count but fewer than ten. This rearrangement joins TRBV9 to TRBJ2-5, with D possibly being TRBD2 (5 bases). This CDR3 spans 15 amino acids. Trimming left V 0 bases short and J 4 bases short, with 13 bases between. The germline V gene has CDR1 SGDLS and CDR2 YYNGEE. The CDR3: CASSVEARVRETQYF. The CDR3 region has the DNA TGTGCCAGCAGCGTAGAAGCGCGGGTACGAGAGACCCAGTACTTC.

The V call is TRBV6-1, the J call TRBJ2-3; D is unresolved. Trimming took 7 bases from V and 1 from J, leaving 12 bases between them. The CDR3 is 14 amino acids. The germline V gene encodes CDR1 MNHNS and CDR2 SASEGT. CDR3 coding DNA: TGTGCCAGCAATTCCCAAAGAGGCACAGATACGCAGTATTTT. It specifies CASNSQRGTDTQYF.

The V gene is TRBV27, the J gene TRBJ2-3; weak D call: TRBD2 (6 bases). Germline loops: CDR1 MNHEY, CDR2 SMNVEV (reference sequence). The CDR3 covers 13 residues. Between the trimmed V and J ends, which lost 2 bases and 3 bases, there was a span of 6 bases. CDR3 coding DNA: TGTGCCAGCAGTTTAGGGGGGACAGATACGCAGTATTTT. It specifies CASSLGGTDTQYF.

The chain links TRBV19 to TRBJ2-2; possible D gene TRBD1, 6 bases. V shed 4 bases and J shed 1 base, with 16 bases lying between them. Germline V CDR1 and CDR2: LNHDA, SQIVND (reference sequence). The CDR3 covers 17 residues. CDR3 in DNA: TGTGCCAGTAGTAAACCCCGGGGACATAAGAACACCGGGGAGCTGTTTTTT. It specifies CASSKPRGHKNTGELFF.

The rearrangement joins TRBV5-1 to TRBJ2-4; a possible D gene is TRBD1 (5 bases). V was shortened by 4 bases and J by 2 bases, with 7 bases between the two germline ends. Germline CDR1 SGHRS, CDR2 YFSETQ. The CDR3 length is 13 residues. CDR3 DNA: TGCGCCAGCAGCGCAGGGTCCAAAAACATTCAGTACTTC. Translated: CASSAGSKNIQYF.

V gene TRBV5-6 combines with J gene TRBJ2-7, with 8 bases fitting TRBD1. Trimming at V came to 4 bases and at J to 2 bases, leaving 8 bases not matched to a gene. The CDR3 runs 15 residues. The germline V gene has CDR1 SGHDT and CDR2 YYEEEE. DNA of the CDR3: TGTGCCAGCAGCCCAGGACAGGGCTTGACCTACGAGCAGTACTTC. Amino acid sequence: CASSPGQGLTYEQYF.

This clone was detected a few times. The rearrangement joins TRBV4-2 to TRBJ2-1; tentative D call: TRBD1 (6 bases). Looked up from germline, CDR1 is LGHNA and CDR2 is YNFKEQ. V lost 1 base and J lost 0, with 13 bases in between. This CDR3 region has 17 residues. The CDR3 loop reads CASSQVLQGSSYNEQFF. CDR3 DNA sequence: TGTGCCAGCAGCCAAGTACTTCAGGGGAGCTCCTACAATGAGCAGTTCTTC.

This clone was seen a few times. The chain employs TRBV29-1 and TRBJ2-1; TRBD1 matches at 7 bases. V trimming: 4 bases; J trimming: 2 bases; junction bases outside the gene matches: 5. This CDR3 is 14 amino acids long. CDR1 is SQVTM, CDR2 ANQGSEA, per germline. The CDR3 region has the DNA TGCAGCGTTGCCGACAGGGATCCCTACAATGAGCAGTTCTTC. This sequence encodes CSVADRDPYNEQFF.